This TCR beta chain is from a study of response to subunit inactivated influenza vaccine (dated by TCRdb to between 2018 and 2020). For the wider study: The study used deep quantitative T cell receptor repertoire profiling to track responses to a trivalent subunit inactivated influenza vaccine. Here is what the overall study found, with its caveats: It was suggested by the authors that each seasonal influenza vaccination may recruit only a limited number of new T cells.

Library generation was performed with RT-PCR. These reads were obtained on an Illumina HiSeq 2500. TCRdb took the public reads, trimmed them with fastp at Q25, ran MiXCR for clone calling and kept in-frame beta chains. Here each entry gathers all rows of one CDR3 protein and keeps the most common genes and DNA. Here the sample has over 800,000 distinct CDR3 sequences; less than 25% occur a single time. The ten biggest clones cover roughly 10% of the sample. About this clonotype: Its antigen target is currently unknown. The input lacks base qualities; no much larger clone sits a single base away.

V is pruned by 3 bases and J by 4 bases, leaving 10 bases of the junction without a gene match. The CDR3 contains 17 residues, cysteine and phenylalanine counted. The sequence is cut down to CDR3 DNA, 51 bases in frame from base 1. The germline V gene gives CDR1 as KGHSH and CDR2 as LQKENI. This chain joins TRBV18 to TRBJ2-3; 10 bases in the junction line up with TRBD2. The source was PBMCs from blood, collected about 5 days after vaccination. The sequence derives from a man in his fifties who received an inactivated influenza vaccine. Donor details come from another sample of the same person, matched by shared clones. The CDR3 region reads CASSPPSSGRWADTQYF. In nucleotides, the sequence is TGTGCCAGCTCACCCCCTTCTAGCGGGAGATGGGCAGATACGCAGTATTTT.